These 2 T cell receptor beta chains were all obtained from the same sample, sequenced in a study of T cells in Graves' hyperthyroidism and ophthalmopathy. The CDR3 regions of TCR beta were amplified from RNA transcripts. A first-round RT-PCR of the TCR CDR3 used the HTBI primer set. TCRdb reprocessed the multiplex PCR reads via MiXCR and lists one record per CDR3 protein. The data show around 430,000 distinct CDR3 sequences, under 15% seen once. Sequenced material: blood. The source of these receptors is a woman aged 25 to 45 with Graves' hyperthyroidism.

The chain is built from TRBV7-2 and TRBJ2-5; 7 bases line up with TRBD1. The V gene's germline CDR1 is SGHTA and CDR2 FQGNSA. The CDR3 is made up of 13 amino acids. V trimming: 5 bases; J trimming: 7 bases; junction bases outside the gene matches: 7. Written as DNA, the CDR3 is TGTGCCAGCAGCGCGACAGGGCCTGGGACCCAGTACTTC. This encodes CASSATGPGTQYF.

The chain joins TRBV11-1 to TRBJ2-1; TRBD1 might be the D (5 bases). The CDR3 totals 15 residues. Germline-derived CDR1 and CDR2 are SGHAT and FQDESV (reference sequence). The V gene lost 5 bases and the J gene lost 9 bases, with 20 bases spanning the gap. CDR3 residues: CASSLLGHPRGEQFF. The CDR3 DNA follows: TGTGCCAGCAGCCTCCTCGGACACCCAAGGGGTGAGCAGTTCTTC.